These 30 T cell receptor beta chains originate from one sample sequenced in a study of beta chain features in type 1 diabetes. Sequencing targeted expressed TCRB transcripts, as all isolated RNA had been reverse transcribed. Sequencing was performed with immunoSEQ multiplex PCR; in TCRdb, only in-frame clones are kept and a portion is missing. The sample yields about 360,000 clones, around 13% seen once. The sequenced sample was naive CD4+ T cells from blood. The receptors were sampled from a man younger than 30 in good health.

CDR3: CAIPGQGANQPQHF. The CDR3 region has the DNA TGTGCCATCCCCGGACAGGGGGCAAATCAGCCCCAGCATTTT. This chain connects TRBV28 to TRBJ1-5; the match to TRBD1 covers 11 bases. The CDR3 is 14 residues long. The V gene's germline CDR1 is MDHEN and CDR2 SYDVKM. V lost 10 bases to trimming and J lost 4 bases; unmatched junction nucleotides: 6.

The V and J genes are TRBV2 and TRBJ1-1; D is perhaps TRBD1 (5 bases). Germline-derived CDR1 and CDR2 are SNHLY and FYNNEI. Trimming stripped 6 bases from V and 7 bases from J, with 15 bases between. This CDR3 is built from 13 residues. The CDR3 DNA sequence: TGTGCCAGCAGAGCCGACAGTTGGAGTGAAGCTTTCTTT. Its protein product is CASRADSWSEAFF.

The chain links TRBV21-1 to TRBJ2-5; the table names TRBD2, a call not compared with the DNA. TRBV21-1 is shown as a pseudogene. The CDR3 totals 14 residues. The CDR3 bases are TGTGCCAGCAGCAACCGAGGGTGTTCGGAGACCCAGTACTTC. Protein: CASSNRGCSETQYF.

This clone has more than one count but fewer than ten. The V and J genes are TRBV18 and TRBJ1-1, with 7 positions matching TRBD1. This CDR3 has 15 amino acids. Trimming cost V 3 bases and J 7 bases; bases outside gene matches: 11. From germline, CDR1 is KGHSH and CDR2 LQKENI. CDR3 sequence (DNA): TGTGCCAGCTCACCTGATTGGCAGGGGGTAAGTGAAGCTTTCTTT. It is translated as CASSPDWQGVSEAFF.

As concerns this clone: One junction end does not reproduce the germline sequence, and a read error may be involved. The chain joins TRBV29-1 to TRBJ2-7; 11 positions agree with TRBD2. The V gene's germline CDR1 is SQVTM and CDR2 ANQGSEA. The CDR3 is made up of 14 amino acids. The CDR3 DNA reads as TGCAGCGTTGACTTTAGCGGGAGGGGATACGGGCAGTACTTC. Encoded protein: CSVDFSGRGYGQYF.

CDR3 sequence: CAISEPGWETQYF. In DNA form, the CDR3 reads TGTGCCATCAGTGAGCCAGGTTGGGAGACCCAGTACTTC. V gene TRBV10-3 combines with J gene TRBJ2-5; D is unresolved. V gave up 2 bases and J gave up 5 bases, with 9 bases separating them. The germline V gene encodes CDR1 ENHRY and CDR2 SYGVKD. This CDR3 comprises 13 residues.

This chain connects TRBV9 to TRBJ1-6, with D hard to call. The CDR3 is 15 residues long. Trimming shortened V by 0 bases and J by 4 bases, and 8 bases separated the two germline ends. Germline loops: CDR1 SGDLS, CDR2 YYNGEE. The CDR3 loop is CASSVATDYNSPLHF. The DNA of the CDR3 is TGTGCCAGCAGCGTAGCTACAGATTATAATTCACCCCTCCACTTT.

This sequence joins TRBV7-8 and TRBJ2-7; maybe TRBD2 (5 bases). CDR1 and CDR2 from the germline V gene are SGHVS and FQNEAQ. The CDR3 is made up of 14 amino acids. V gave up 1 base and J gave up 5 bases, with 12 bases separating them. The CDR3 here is CASSLGGDIHEQYF. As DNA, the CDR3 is TGTGCCAGCAGCTTAGGGGGAGACATCCACGAGCAGTACTTC.

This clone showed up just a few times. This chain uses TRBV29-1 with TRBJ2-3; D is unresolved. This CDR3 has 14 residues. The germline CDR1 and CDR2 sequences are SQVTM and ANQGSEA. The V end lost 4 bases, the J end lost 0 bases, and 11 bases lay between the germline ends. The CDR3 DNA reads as TGCAGCGTTGGGCTTACTACCAGCACAGATACGCAGTATTTT. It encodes CSVGLTTSTDTQYF.

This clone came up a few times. In nucleotides, the CDR3 is TGTGCCAGCAGCGGCGGACAGGGGAAGAATAATTCACCCCTCCACTTT. It translates to CASSGGQGKNNSPLHF. V usage is TRBV5-4 and J usage is TRBJ1-6; 9 bases map to TRBD1. V lost 4 bases, J lost 5 bases, and 7 bases stayed unmatched. The CDR3 is 16 residues long. CDR1 SGHNT and CDR2 YYREEE come from the germline V gene (reference sequence).

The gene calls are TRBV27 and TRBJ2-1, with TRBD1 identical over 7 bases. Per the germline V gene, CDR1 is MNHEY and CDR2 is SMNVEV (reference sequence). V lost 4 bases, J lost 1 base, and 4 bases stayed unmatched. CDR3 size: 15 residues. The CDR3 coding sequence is TGTGCCAGCAGTTCCGGGACAGAATCCTACAATGAGCAGTTCTTC. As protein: CASSSGTESYNEQFF.

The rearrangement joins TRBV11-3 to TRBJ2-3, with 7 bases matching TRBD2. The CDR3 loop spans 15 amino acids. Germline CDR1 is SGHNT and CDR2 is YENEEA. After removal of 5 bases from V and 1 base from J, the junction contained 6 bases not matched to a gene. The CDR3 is CASSPGGSGTDTQYF. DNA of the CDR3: TGTGCCAGCAGCCCGGGGGGTTCCGGCACAGATACGCAGTATTTT.

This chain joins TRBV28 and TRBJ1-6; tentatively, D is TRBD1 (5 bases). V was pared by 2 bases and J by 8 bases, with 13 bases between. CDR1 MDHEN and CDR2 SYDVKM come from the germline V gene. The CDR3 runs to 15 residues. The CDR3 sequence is CASSLPGDRYSPLHF. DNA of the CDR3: TGTGCCAGCAGTTTACCGGGGGATCGGTATTCACCCCTCCACTTT.

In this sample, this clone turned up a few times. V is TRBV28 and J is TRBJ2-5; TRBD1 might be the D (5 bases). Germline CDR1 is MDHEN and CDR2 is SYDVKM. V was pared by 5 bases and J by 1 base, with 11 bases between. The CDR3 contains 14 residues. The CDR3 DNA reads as TGTGCCAGCAGTATCCCCAGGGTCCAAGAGACCCAGTACTTC. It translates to CASSIPRVQETQYF.

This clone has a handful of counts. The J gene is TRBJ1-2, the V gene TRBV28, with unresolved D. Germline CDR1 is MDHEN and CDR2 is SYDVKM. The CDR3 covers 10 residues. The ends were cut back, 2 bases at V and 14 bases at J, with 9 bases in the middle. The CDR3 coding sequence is TGTGCCAGCAGTTTAAACAGACGGACCTTC. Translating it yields CASSLNRRTF.

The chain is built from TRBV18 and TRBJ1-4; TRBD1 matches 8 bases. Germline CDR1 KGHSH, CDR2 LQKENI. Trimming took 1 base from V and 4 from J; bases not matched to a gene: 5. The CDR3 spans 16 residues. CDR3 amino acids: CASSPLRTGNNEKLFF. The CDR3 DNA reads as TGTGCCAGCTCACCACTTAGGACAGGGAATAATGAAAAACTGTTTTTT.

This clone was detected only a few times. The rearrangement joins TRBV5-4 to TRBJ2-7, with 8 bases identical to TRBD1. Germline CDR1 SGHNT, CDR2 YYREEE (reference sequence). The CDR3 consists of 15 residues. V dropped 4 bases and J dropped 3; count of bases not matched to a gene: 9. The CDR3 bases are TGTGCCAGCAGCCCATCCGGACAGGGAAACTACGAGCAGTACTTC. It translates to CASSPSGQGNYEQYF.

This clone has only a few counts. CDR3 bases: TGCAGCGTTGGGAGGGTGAGGCTTGAAATCGATGGCTACACCTTC. Its protein is CSVGRVRLEIDGYTF. V gene TRBV29-1 combines with J gene TRBJ1-2; D gene uncertain. The CDR3 extends over 15 amino acids. V was shortened by 4 bases and J by 6 bases, with 21 bases between the two germline ends. The V gene's germline CDR1 is SQVTM and CDR2 ANQGSEA.

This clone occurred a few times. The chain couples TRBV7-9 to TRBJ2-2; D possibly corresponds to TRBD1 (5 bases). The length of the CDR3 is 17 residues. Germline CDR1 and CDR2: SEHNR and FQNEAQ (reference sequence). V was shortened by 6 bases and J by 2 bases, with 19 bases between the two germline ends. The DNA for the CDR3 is TGTGCCAGCAGGCCAATTCGACAGCTTGTCAACACCGGGGAGCTGTTTTTT. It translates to CASRPIRQLVNTGELFF.

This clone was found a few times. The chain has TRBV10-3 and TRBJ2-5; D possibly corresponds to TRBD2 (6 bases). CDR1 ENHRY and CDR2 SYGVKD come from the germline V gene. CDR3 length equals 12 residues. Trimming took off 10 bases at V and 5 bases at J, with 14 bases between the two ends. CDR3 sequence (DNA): TGTGCCACCGCGGGACCCGGGGAGACCCAGTACTTC. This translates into CATAGPGETQYF.

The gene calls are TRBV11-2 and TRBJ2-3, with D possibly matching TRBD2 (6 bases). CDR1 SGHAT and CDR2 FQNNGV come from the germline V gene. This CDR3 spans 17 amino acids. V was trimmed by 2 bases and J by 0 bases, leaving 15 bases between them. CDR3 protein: CASSLRGTPSSTDTQYF. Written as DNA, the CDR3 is TGTGCCAGCAGCTTAAGAGGGACTCCATCTAGCACAGATACGCAGTATTTT.

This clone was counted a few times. CDR3 region: CAISASGAVGSSYNSPLHF. CDR3 sequence (DNA): TGTGCCATCAGCGCTAGTGGTGCAGTCGGGAGCTCCTATAATTCACCCCTCCACTTT. V and J are TRBV10-3 and TRBJ1-6; no clear D gene. Germline CDR1 and CDR2: ENHRY and SYGVKD. V lost 6 bases to trimming and J lost 0 bases, with 21 bases between them. The CDR3 has 19 residues.

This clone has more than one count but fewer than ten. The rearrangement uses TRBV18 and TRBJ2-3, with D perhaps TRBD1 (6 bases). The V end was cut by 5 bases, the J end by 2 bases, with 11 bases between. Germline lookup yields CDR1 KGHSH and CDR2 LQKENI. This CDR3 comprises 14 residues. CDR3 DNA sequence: TGTGCCAGCTCATCCAACAGGGCCACAGATACGCAGTATTTT. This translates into CASSSNRATDTQYF.

The CDR3 loop is CASSSSGEYTDTQYF. The CDR3 nucleotides are TGTGCCAGCAGCTCCAGCGGGGAATACACAGATACGCAGTATTTT. This chain connects TRBV7-2 to TRBJ2-3; 7 nucleotides agree with TRBD2. This CDR3 is 15 amino acids long. Germline V gives CDR1 SGHTA, CDR2 FQGNSA. V trimming: 4 bases; J trimming: 2 bases; junction bases outside the gene matches: 6.

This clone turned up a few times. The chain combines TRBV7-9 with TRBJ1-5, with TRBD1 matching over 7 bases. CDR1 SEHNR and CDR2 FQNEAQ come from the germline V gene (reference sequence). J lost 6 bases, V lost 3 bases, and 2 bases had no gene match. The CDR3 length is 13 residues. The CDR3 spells CASSFYRGQPQHF. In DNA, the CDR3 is TGTGCCAGCAGCTTTTACAGGGGTCAGCCCCAGCATTTT.

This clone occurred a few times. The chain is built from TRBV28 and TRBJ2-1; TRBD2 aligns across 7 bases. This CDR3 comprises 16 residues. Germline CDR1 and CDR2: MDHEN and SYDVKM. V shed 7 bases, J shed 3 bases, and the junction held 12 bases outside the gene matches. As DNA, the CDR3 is TGTGCCAGCACCCCTCGGGGCGGGAGTAACTACAATGAGCAGTTCTTC. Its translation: CASTPRGGSNYNEQFF. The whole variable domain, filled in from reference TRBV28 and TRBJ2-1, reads DVKVTQSSRYLVKRTGEKVFLECVQDMDHENMFWYRQDPGLGLRLIYFSYDVKMKEKGDIPEGYSVSREKKERFSLILESASTNQTSMYLCASTPRGGSNYNEQFFGPGTRLTVL.

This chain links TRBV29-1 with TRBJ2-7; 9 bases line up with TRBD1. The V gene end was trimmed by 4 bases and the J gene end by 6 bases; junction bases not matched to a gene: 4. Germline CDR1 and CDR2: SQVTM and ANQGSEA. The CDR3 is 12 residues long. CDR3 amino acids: CSVAQGAGEQYF. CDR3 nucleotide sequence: TGCAGCGTTGCACAGGGGGCCGGCGAGCAGTACTTC.

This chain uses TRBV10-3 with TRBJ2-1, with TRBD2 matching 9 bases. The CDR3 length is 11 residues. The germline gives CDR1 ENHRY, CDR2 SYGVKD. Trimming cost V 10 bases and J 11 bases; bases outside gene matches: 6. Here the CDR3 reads CATDLAGKQFF. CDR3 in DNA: TGTGCCACCGACCTAGCGGGGAAGCAGTTCTTC.

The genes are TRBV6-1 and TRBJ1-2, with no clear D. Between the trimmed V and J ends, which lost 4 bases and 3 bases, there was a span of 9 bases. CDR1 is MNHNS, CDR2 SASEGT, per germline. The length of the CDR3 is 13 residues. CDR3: CASSARPYYGYTF. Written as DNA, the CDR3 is TGTGCCAGCAGTGCCCGTCCCTACTATGGCTACACCTTC.

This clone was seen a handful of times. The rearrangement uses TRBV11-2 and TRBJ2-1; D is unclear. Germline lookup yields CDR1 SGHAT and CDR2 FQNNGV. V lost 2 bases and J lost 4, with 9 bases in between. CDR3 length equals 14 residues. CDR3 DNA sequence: TGTGCCAGCAGCTTAACGCGCGGTTACAATGAGCAGTTCTTC. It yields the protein CASSLTRGYNEQFF.